This record covers a single T cell receptor (beta chain). Its antigen is not known. These data are taken from a study of Ad26.COV2.S vaccination and SARS-CoV-2 variants. Study as a whole: Ad26.COV2.S shots went into the muscle once or twice, 56 days apart. Findings and caveats of the study: There was a possibility that the TCR breadth and depth analyses underestimated total T cell responses.

Treatment here: some 20 received Ad26.COV2.S at low or high dose, single or two shots; a few received placebo; per-sample allocation not given. On day 63 after the first injection, vaccine and placebo recipients gave samples. Wuhan-strain spike was delivered by a replication-incompetent Ad26 vector. Germline loops: CDR1 LNHDA, CDR2 SQIVND (reference sequence). V was trimmed by 4 bases and J by 3 bases, leaving 6 bases between them. The CDR3 extends over 13 amino acids. This table comes from immunoSEQ multiplex PCR, and its TCRdb copy is limited to in-frame clones, with some not included. The sample lists roughly 510,000 clones; around nine tenths were seen once.

The chain recombines TRBV19 with TRBJ2-2; no firm D call. This receptor was identified in a person aged 18 to 65 who received the Ad26.COV2.S COVID-19 vaccine or a placebo. The sample was peripheral blood, taken in a trial of Ad26.COV2.S vaccine versus placebo. CDR3 in DNA: TGTGCCAGTAGTAAAAGGGACACCGGGGAGCTGTTTTTT. This translates into CASSKRDTGELFF.